Below, one TCR beta chain is given with its context. Its specificity is unknown. Germline V gives CDR1 LGHDT, CDR2 YNNKEL (reference sequence). This CDR3 has 14 amino acids. Trimming left V 1 base short and J 7 bases short, with 11 bases between. This entry comes from a study of CD8 T cells in Susac syndrome. Points from the study as a whole: A relatively small number of individuals underwent TCR sequencing and HLA analysis.

Random hexamers were used to reverse transcribe the RNA input (about 0.5 to 1 ug). An immunoSEQ multiplex PCR generated amplified TCR beta CDR3 products spanning 54 Vbeta and 13 Jbeta. TCRdb fed the immunoSEQ multiplex PCR reads into MiXCR, producing one record per CDR3 protein. The data contain around 200,000 distinct CDR3 sequences, approximately 95% of them singletons. From blood CD8+ and CD4+ T cells, TCR beta sequences were generated. Negative isolation yielded the CD8+ and CD4+ T cells, while FACS enriched the TEMRA cells. The receptor comes from a human donor with multiple sclerosis. The chain employs TRBV3-1 and TRBJ1-5; D call uncertain. Sequencing was done on a sample of CD4+ T cells from PBMCs. DNA of the CDR3: TGTGCCAGCAGCCAAGCGGCTAAGGACCAGCCCCAGCATTTT. This encodes CASSQAAKDQPQHF.